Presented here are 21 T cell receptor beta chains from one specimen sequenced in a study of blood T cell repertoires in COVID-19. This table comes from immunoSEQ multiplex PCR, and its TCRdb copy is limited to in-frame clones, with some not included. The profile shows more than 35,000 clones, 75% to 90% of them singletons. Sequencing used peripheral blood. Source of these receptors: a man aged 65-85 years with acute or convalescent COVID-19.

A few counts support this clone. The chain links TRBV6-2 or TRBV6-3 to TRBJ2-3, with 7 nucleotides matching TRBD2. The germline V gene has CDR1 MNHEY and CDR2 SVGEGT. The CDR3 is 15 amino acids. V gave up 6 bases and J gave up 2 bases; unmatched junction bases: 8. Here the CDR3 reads CASSSTRDYTDTQYF. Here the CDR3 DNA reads TGTGCCAGCAGCTCCACTAGGGACTACACAGATACGCAGTATTTT.

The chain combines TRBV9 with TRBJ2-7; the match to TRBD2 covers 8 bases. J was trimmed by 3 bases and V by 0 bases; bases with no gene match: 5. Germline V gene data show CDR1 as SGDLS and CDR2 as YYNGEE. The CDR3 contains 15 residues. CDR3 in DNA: TGTGCCAGCAGCGTAGGGGCGGGAGGTGGCTACGAGCAGTACTTC. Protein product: CASSVGAGGGYEQYF.

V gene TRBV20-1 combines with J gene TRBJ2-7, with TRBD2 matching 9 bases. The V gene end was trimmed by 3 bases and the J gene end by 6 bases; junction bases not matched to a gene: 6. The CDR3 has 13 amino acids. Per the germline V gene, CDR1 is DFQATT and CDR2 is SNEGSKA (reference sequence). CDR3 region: CSASGGGRGEQYF. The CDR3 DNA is TGCAGTGCTAGTGGGGGCGGGAGGGGCGAGCAGTACTTC.

As DNA, the CDR3 is TGTGCCAGCAGTATGGGACATGGACCCCACAATGAGCAGTTCTTC. It specifies CASSMGHGPHNEQFF. The chain links TRBV27 to TRBJ2-1, with D tentatively TRBD1 (6 bases). The CDR3 is 15 amino acids. Germline V CDR1 and CDR2: MNHEY, SMNVEV (reference sequence). V was pared by 5 bases and J by 5 bases, with 16 bases between.

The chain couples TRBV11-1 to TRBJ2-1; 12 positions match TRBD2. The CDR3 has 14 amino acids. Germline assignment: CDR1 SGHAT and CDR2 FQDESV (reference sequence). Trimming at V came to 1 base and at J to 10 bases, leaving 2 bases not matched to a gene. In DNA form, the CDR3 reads TGTGCCAGCAGCTTAGGAGGACTAGCGGGAGAGCAGTTCTTC. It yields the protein CASSLGGLAGEQFF.

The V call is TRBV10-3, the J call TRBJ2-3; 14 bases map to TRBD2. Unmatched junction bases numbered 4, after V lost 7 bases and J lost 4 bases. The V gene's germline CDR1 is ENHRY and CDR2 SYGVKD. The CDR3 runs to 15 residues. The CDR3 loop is CAITGTSGSSDTQYF. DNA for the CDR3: TGTGCCATCACCGGGACTAGCGGGAGCTCAGATACGCAGTATTTT.

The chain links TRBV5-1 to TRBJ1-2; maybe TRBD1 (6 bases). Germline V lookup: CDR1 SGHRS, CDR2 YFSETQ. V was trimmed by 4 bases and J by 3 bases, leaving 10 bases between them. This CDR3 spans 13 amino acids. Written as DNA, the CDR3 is TGCGCCAGCAGCCCCGGACAGTACTATGGCTACACCTTC. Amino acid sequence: CASSPGQYYGYTF.

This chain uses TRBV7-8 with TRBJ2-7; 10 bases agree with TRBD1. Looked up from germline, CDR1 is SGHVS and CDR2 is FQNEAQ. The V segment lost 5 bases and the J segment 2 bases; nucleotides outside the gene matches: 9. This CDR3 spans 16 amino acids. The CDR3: CASSVTGTGVTYEQYF. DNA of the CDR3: TGTGCCAGCAGCGTGACCGGGACAGGGGTTACCTACGAGCAGTACTTC.

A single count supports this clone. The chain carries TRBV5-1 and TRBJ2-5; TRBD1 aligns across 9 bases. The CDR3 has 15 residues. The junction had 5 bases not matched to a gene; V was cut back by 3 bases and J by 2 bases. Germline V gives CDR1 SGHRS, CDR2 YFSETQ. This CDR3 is CASSSGQGHQETQYF. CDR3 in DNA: TGCGCCAGCAGCTCGGGACAGGGTCATCAAGAGACCCAGTACTTC.

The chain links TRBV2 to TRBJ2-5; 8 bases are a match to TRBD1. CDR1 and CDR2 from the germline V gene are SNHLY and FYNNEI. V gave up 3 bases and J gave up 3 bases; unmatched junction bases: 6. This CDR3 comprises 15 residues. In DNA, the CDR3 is TGTGCCAGCAGTGAGATGAGGACAGGGAAAGAGACCCAGTACTTC. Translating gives CASSEMRTGKETQYF.

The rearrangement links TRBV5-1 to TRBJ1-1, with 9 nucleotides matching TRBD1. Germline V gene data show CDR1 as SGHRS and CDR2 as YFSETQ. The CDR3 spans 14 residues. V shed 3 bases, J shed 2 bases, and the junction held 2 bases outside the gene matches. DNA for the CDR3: TGCGCCAGCAGCTGGGGACAGGGAAACACTGAAGCTTTCTTT. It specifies CASSWGQGNTEAFF. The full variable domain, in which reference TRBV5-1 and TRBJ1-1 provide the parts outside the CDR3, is KAGVTQTPRYLIKTRGQQVTLSCSPISGHRSVSWYQQTPGQGLQFLFEYFSETQRNKGNFPGRFSGRQFSNSRSEMNVSTLELGDSALYLCASSWGQGNTEAFFGQGTRLTVV.

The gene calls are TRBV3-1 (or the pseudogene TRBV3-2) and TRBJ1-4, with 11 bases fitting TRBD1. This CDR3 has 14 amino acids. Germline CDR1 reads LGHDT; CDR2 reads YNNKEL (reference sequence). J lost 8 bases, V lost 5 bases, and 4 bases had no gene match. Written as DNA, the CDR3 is TGTGCCAGCAGCGTGGGACAGGGGGAAGAAAAACTGTTTTTT. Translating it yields CASSVGQGEEKLFF.

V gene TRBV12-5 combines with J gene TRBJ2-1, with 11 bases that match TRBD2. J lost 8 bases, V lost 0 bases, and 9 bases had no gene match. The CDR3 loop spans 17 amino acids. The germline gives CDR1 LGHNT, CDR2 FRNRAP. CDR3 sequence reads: CASGLVVTSGTLDEQFF. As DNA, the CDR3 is TGTGCTAGTGGTTTGGTAGTGACTAGCGGGACCCTCGATGAGCAGTTCTTC. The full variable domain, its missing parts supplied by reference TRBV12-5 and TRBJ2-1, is DARVTQTPRHKVTEMGQEVTMRCQPILGHNTVFWYRQTMMQGLELLAYFRNRAPLDDSGMPKDRFSAEMPDATLATLKIQPSEPRDSAVYFCASGLVVTSGTLDEQFFGPGTRLTVL.

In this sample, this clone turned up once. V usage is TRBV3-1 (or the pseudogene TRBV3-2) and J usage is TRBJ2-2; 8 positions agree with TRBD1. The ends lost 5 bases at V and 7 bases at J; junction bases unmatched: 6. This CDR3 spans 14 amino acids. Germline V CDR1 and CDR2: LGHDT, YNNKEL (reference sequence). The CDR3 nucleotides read TGTGCCAGCAGCTCCAGGGGGCTGGGCGGGGAGCTGTTTTTT. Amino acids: CASSSRGLGGELFF.

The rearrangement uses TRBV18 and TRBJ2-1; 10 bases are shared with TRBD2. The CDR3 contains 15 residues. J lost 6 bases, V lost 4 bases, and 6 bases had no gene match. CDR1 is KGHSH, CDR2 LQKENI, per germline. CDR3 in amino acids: CASSLGTSVSNEQFF. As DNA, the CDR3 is TGTGCCAGCTCACTCGGGACTAGCGTGTCCAATGAGCAGTTCTTC.

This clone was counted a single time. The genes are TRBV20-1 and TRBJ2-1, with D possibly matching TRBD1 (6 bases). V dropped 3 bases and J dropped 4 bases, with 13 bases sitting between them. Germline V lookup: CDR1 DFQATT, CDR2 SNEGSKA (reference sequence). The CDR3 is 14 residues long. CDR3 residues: CSASGAGAYNEQFF. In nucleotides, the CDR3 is TGCAGTGCTAGTGGGGCAGGGGCGTACAATGAGCAGTTCTTC.

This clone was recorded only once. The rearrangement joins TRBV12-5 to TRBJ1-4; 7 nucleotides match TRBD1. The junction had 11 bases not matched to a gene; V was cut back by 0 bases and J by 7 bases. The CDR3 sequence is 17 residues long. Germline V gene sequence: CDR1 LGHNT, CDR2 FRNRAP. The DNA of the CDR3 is TGTGCTAGTGGTTTGGTCCCTAAGACAGGGAGAGGTGAAAAACTGTTTTTT. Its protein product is CASGLVPKTGRGEKLFF. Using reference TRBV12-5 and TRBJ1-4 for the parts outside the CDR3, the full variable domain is DARVTQTPRHKVTEMGQEVTMRCQPILGHNTVFWYRQTMMQGLELLAYFRNRAPLDDSGMPKDRFSAEMPDATLATLKIQPSEPRDSAVYFCASGLVPKTGRGEKLFFGSGTQLSVL.

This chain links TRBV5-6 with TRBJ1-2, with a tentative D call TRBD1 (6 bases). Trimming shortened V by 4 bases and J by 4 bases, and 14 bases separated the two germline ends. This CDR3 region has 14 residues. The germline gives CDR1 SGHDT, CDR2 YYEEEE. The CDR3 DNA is TGTGCCAGCAGCCCGGCGGGGGGGCTCTATGGCTACACCTTC. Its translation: CASSPAGGLYGYTF.

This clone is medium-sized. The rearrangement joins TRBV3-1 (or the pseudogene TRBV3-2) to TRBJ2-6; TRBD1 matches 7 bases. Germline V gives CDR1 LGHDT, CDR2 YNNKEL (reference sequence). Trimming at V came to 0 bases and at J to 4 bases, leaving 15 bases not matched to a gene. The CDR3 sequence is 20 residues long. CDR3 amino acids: CASSQEVLLTGLSGANVLTF. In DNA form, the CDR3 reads TGTGCCAGCAGCCAAGAAGTTCTTCTGACAGGGCTTAGCGGGGCCAACGTCCTGACTTTC.

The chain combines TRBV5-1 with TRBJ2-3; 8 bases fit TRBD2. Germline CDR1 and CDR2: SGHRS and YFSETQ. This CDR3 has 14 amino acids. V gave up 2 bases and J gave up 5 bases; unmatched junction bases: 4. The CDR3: CASSFSGSEDTQYF. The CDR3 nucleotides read TGCGCCAGCAGCTTCAGCGGGAGTGAAGATACGCAGTATTTT.

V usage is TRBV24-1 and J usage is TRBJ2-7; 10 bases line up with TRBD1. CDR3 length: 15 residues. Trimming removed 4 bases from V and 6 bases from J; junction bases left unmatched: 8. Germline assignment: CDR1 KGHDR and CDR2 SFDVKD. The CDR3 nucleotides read TGTGCCACCAGTGACCCCGGGACAGGGGTTGGCGAGCAGTACTTC. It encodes CATSDPGTGVGEQYF.